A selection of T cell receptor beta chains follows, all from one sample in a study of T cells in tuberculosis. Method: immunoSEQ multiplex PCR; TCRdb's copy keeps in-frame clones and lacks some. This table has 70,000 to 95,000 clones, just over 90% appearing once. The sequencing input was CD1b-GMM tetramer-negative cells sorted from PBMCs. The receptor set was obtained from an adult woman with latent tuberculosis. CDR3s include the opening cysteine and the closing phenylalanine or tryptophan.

cdr3_aa: CASGLGQGAIYEQYF
j_call: TRBJ2-7
v_call: TRBV12-5

cdr3_aa: CATSRVEGSYNEQFF
j_call: TRBJ2-1
v_call: TRBV15

cdr3_aa: CASSVGGLAADTQYF
j_call: TRBJ2-3
v_call: TRBV9

cdr3_aa: CAWSRTGGSYEQYF
j_call: TRBJ2-7
v_call: TRBV30

cdr3_aa: CASSRQGSPGGRTTQYF
j_call: TRBJ2-5
v_call: TRBV2

cdr3_aa: CASSEGQQLTNYGYTF
j_call: TRBJ1-2
v_call: TRBV5-4

cdr3_aa: CASSLGRGSALAKNIQYF
j_call: TRBJ2-4
v_call: TRBV5-4

cdr3_aa: CATSRDRGGADEQYF
j_call: TRBJ2-7
v_call: TRBV15

cdr3_aa: CASKALRDYNEQFF
j_call: TRBJ2-1
v_call: TRBV10-3

cdr3_aa: CASSSLLGRGNTGELFF
j_call: TRBJ2-2
v_call: TRBV11-2

cdr3_aa: CASTDGQDTEAFF
j_call: TRBJ1-1
v_call: TRBV10-2

cdr3_aa: CASSRKSRDSRHTQYF
j_call: TRBJ2-3
v_call: TRBV19

cdr3_aa: CASSHHTGGVGNQPQHF
j_call: TRBJ1-5
v_call: TRBV28

cdr3_aa: CASSFRGQRDTQYF
j_call: TRBJ2-3
v_call: TRBV27

cdr3_aa: CASSRTSGGGNEQFF
j_call: TRBJ2-1
v_call: TRBV11-2

cdr3_aa: CASSQDPAGGDGYTF
j_call: TRBJ1-2
v_call: TRBV14

cdr3_aa: CAWSLYPDLTQGGYTF
j_call: TRBJ1-2
v_call: TRBV30

cdr3_aa: CASSYGQGVTNEKLFF
j_call: TRBJ1-4
v_call: TRBV5-8

cdr3_aa: CASIQGEALTVGNTIYF
j_call: TRBJ1-3
v_call: TRBV7-9

cdr3_aa: CASSEDRGNNEQFF
j_call: TRBJ2-1
v_call: TRBV19

cdr3_aa: CASSSQGVGTDTQYF
j_call: TRBJ2-3
v_call: TRBV6-6

cdr3_aa: CASSLASGGGAQFF
j_call: TRBJ2-1
v_call: TRBV5-1

cdr3_aa: CASSPGQGNSPLHF
j_call: TRBJ1-6
v_call: TRBV7-2

cdr3_aa: CSVTQGAVYTEAFF
j_call: TRBJ1-1
v_call: TRBV29-1

cdr3_aa: CASNPAGGLYEQFF
j_call: TRBJ2-1
v_call: TRBV5-4

cdr3_aa: CASSPNRGWAGELFF
j_call: TRBJ2-2
v_call: TRBV19

cdr3_aa: CASSLGQRGGQQTQYF
j_call: TRBJ2-5
v_call: TRBV5-1

cdr3_aa: CASSFASGANVLTF
j_call: TRBJ2-6
v_call: TRBV7-9

cdr3_aa: CASSEGVGGQPYYGYTF
j_call: TRBJ1-2
v_call: TRBV6-1

cdr3_aa: CASTQNPRDLTYNEQFF
j_call: TRBJ2-1
v_call: TRBV4-2

cdr3_aa: CAWSYMTGIETQYF
j_call: TRBJ2-5
v_call: TRBV30

cdr3_aa: CASTRGSGTSTDTQYF
j_call: TRBJ2-3
v_call: TRBV11-2

cdr3_aa: CASSLTLGDGYTF
j_call: TRBJ1-2
v_call: TRBV7-9

cdr3_aa: CASKFGENSYNSPLHF
j_call: TRBJ1-6
v_call: TRBV27

cdr3_aa: CASSLPSGPSYNEQFF
j_call: TRBJ2-1
v_call: TRBV5-4

cdr3_aa: CASSFQRGGRSYNEQFF
j_call: TRBJ2-1
v_call: TRBV5-4

cdr3_aa: CASSQEGRVSGGAEYNEQFF
j_call: TRBJ2-1
v_call: TRBV4-2

cdr3_aa: CASGGGGRAIRAGYTF
j_call: TRBJ1-2
v_call: TRBV7-6

cdr3_aa: CSVAGHQNTEAFF
j_call: TRBJ1-1
v_call: TRBV29-1

cdr3_aa: CASSSGLRGETQYF
j_call: TRBJ2-5
v_call: TRBV11-2

cdr3_aa: CASSQDLTSGGLSTDTQYF
j_call: TRBJ2-3
v_call: TRBV4-2

cdr3_aa: CASSQDGALPNTGELFF
j_call: TRBJ2-2
v_call: TRBV4-1

cdr3_aa: CAWSAPNQPGDTEAFF
j_call: TRBJ1-1
v_call: TRBV30

cdr3_aa: CASSPMWTSGISGETQYF
j_call: TRBJ2-5
v_call: TRBV18

cdr3_aa: CASSFRAGGANTGELFF
j_call: TRBJ2-2
v_call: TRBV7-2

cdr3_aa: CASGLVTQGILRSPLHF
j_call: TRBJ1-6
v_call: TRBV12-5

cdr3_aa: CAWSVFWAGQMNTEAFF
j_call: TRBJ1-1
v_call: TRBV30

cdr3_aa: CASSVQRGGYNEQFF
j_call: TRBJ2-1
v_call: TRBV7-2

cdr3_aa: CASSRGVGEQFF
j_call: TRBJ2-1
v_call: TRBV7-3

cdr3_aa: CASSLGSSGYEQYF
j_call: TRBJ2-7
v_call: TRBV11-2

cdr3_aa: CASSSRGNYGYTF
j_call: TRBJ1-2
v_call: TRBV7-2

cdr3_aa: CASSLVRTGELFF
j_call: TRBJ2-2
v_call: TRBV11-2

cdr3_aa: CASSPDSTGSPLHF
j_call: TRBJ1-6
v_call: TRBV7-3

cdr3_aa: CAWMAGLTGNTIYF
j_call: TRBJ1-3
v_call: TRBV30